Below, 21 T cell receptor beta chains from the same sample are listed, as sequenced in a study of blood T cell repertoires in COVID-19. Data came from immunoSEQ multiplex PCR; TCRdb stores just in-frame clones and leaves some out. The sample yields around 270,000 clones, approximately 86% seen once. The source material was peripheral blood. All receptors come from a young man with active or convalescent COVID-19.

The V call is TRBV28, the J call TRBJ1-6; the D is unclear. This CDR3 is built from 16 residues. Germline CDR1 is MDHEN and CDR2 is SYDVKM. V lost 3 bases and J lost 8, with 17 bases in between. The DNA of the CDR3 is TGTGCCAGCAGTTTTTTGAGGGCAGAAGACCATTCACCCCTCCACTTT. It encodes CASSFLRAEDHSPLHF.

V usage is TRBV18 and J usage is TRBJ2-2, with 7 bases lining up with TRBD1. Losses at the gene ends were 3 bases for V and 6 bases for J; bases not matched to a gene: 7. CDR1 and CDR2 from the germline V gene are KGHSH and LQKENI. The CDR3 loop spans 15 amino acids. The CDR3 coding sequence is TGTGCCAGCTCACCGCGACAGGGTATAGCCGGGGAGCTGTTTTTT. Residues: CASSPRQGIAGELFF.

The chain couples TRBV19 to TRBJ1-2, with TRBD1 matching 10 bases. This CDR3 comprises 16 residues. Germline V CDR1 and CDR2: LNHDA, SQIVND (reference sequence). Losses at the gene ends were 3 bases for V and 3 bases for J; bases not matched to a gene: 7. CDR3 in amino acids: CASSMGTGDLYYGYTF. The CDR3 nucleotides are TGTGCCAGTAGTATGGGGACAGGGGACTTATACTATGGCTACACCTTC.

The gene calls are TRBV7-2 and TRBJ1-5; the match to TRBD1 covers 7 bases. The CDR3 consists of 13 residues. V lost 4 bases, J lost 6 bases, and 3 bases stayed unmatched. Germline CDR1 is SGHTA and CDR2 is FQGNSA. The DNA of the CDR3 is TGTGCCAGCAGCTCGCAGGGGGGTCAGCCCCAGCATTTT. It translates to CASSSQGGQPQHF.

This chain connects TRBV29-1 to TRBJ1-1; no firm D call. Germline values: CDR1 SQVTM, CDR2 ANQGSEA. The CDR3 extends over 12 amino acids. With 7 bases removed from V and 4 bases from J, the gap between germline ends came to 13 bases. The CDR3: CSGSSPSTEAFF. The DNA for the CDR3 is TGCAGCGGGTCAAGCCCTAGCACTGAAGCTTTCTTT.

This clone showed up just once. The rearrangement uses TRBV19 and TRBJ1-2; TRBD1 aligns across 7 bases. J lost 7 bases, V lost 2 bases, and 10 bases had no gene match. This CDR3 contains 15 residues. Germline lookup yields CDR1 LNHDA and CDR2 SQIVND (reference sequence). CDR3 nucleotide sequence: TGTGCCAGTAGTATACTCCGGGCAGGGGGACGTGGCTACACCTTC. This translates into CASSILRAGGRGYTF.

J is TRBJ2-5 and V is TRBV4-1, with TRBD2 matching over 10 bases. CDR1 MGHRA and CDR2 YSYEKL come from the germline V gene. V lost 1 base, J lost 9 bases, and 14 bases stayed unmatched. The CDR3 runs 17 residues. Written as DNA, the CDR3 is TGCGCCAGCAGCCAAGCTGGGTCTTGGACTAGCGGCGGGCCCCAGTACTTC. This gives the protein CASSQAGSWTSGGPQYF.

The chain combines TRBV5-1 with TRBJ2-1, with 9 bases aligning to TRBD1. V lost 6 bases, J lost 7 bases, and 8 bases stayed unmatched. The CDR3 is 14 amino acids. CDR1 and CDR2 from the germline V gene are SGHRS and YFSETQ. CDR3 in amino acids: CASNLRQGVNEQFF. DNA of the CDR3: TGCGCCAGCAACCTACGACAGGGGGTAAATGAGCAGTTCTTC. Together with reference TRBV5-1 and TRBJ2-1, the CDR3 gives the full variable domain: KAGVTQTPRYLIKTRGQQVTLSCSPISGHRSVSWYQQTPGQGLQFLFEYFSETQRNKGNFPGRFSGRQFSNSRSEMNVSTLELGDSALYLCASNLRQGVNEQFFGPGTRLTVL.

The V and J genes are TRBV7-9 and TRBJ2-7; 7 bases fit TRBD1. There are 16 residues in the CDR3. Germline V gene data show CDR1 as SEHNR and CDR2 as FQNEAQ (reference sequence). V lost 5 bases and J lost 2; bases outside the gene matches: 12. The CDR3 spells CASSETTGWAPYEQYF. The CDR3 DNA follows: TGTGCCAGCAGCGAAACGACAGGGTGGGCCCCCTACGAGCAGTACTTC.

The J gene is TRBJ2-3, the V gene TRBV11-3; 11 nucleotides agree with TRBD1. Germline V CDR1 and CDR2: SGHNT, YENEEA. This CDR3 spans 16 amino acids. The ends lost 4 bases at V and 3 bases at J; junction bases unmatched: 6. CDR3 DNA sequence: TGTGCCAGCAGCTCGGACAGGGGGCAGGGAACAGATACGCAGTATTTT. Protein sequence: CASSSDRGQGTDTQYF. The full variable domain, with the rest looked up from reference TRBV11-3 and TRBJ2-3, is EAGVVQSPRYKIIEKKQPVAFWCNPISGHNTLYWYLQNLGQGPELLIRYENEEAVDDSQLPKDRFSAERLKGVDSTLKIQPAELGDSAVYLCASSSDRGQGTDTQYFGPGTRLTVL.

The chain recombines TRBV10-3 with TRBJ1-5, with 7 bases identical to TRBD1. From germline, CDR1 is ENHRY and CDR2 SYGVKD. CDR3 length equals 14 residues. The trim removed 0 bases at V and 7 bases at J, leaving 3 bases unmatched. The CDR3 reads CAISESGQAQPQHF. The CDR3 region has the DNA TGTGCCATCAGTGAGTCCGGACAGGCCCAGCCCCAGCATTTT.

This clone came up a few times. The chain is built from TRBV7-7 and TRBJ2-3; D might be TRBD2 (6 bases). The CDR3 loop spans 15 amino acids. V was cut by 2 bases and J by 0 bases, with 9 bases left in between. Per the germline V gene, CDR1 is SSHAT and CDR2 is FNYEAQ (reference sequence). The CDR3 DNA sequence: TGTGCCAGCAGCTTACGGGGGTCTAGCACAGATACGCAGTATTTT. Its protein product is CASSLRGSSTDTQYF. The full variable domain, in which reference TRBV7-7 and TRBJ2-3 provide the parts outside the CDR3, is GAGVSQSPRYKVTKRGQDVTLRCDPISSHATLYWYQQALGQGPEFLTYFNYEAQPDKSGLPSDRFSAERPEGSISTLTIQRTEQRDSAMYRCASSLRGSSTDTQYFGPGTRLTVL.

CDR3 in amino acids: CASSIDLRGREQYF. CDR3 DNA sequence: TGTGCCAGTAGTATAGATCTCAGGGGAAGGGAGCAGTACTTC. The chain employs TRBV19 and TRBJ2-7, with a possible D match to TRBD1 (6 bases). V gave up 0 bases and J gave up 7 bases, with 13 bases separating them. The CDR3 has 14 amino acids. The germline V gene has CDR1 LNHDA and CDR2 SQIVND (reference sequence).

With regard to this clone: The junction does not match germline at one end; this may be a read error. The chain recombines TRBV23-1 with TRBJ1-1; D is unclear. TRBV23-1 falls under the ORF class, with uncertain function. CDR3 size: 12 residues. CDR3 coding DNA: TGCGCCAGCAGCCAATCCTATACTGAAGCTTTCTTT. Its protein product is CASSQSYTEAFF.

The CDR3: CASSQDPSAGANVLTF. The CDR3 coding sequence is TGCGCCAGCAGCCAAGATCCCTCCGCTGGGGCCAACGTCCTGACTTTC. The genes are TRBV4-3 and TRBJ2-6; D not resolved. Trimming removed 0 bases at V and 2 bases at J, with 8 bases between. Per germline, CDR1 LGHNA and CDR2 YSLEER. The CDR3 covers 16 residues.

The V gene is TRBV6-5, the J gene TRBJ2-2; 8 bases are shared with TRBD2. The trim removed 10 bases at V and 0 bases at J, leaving 4 bases unmatched. In germline, CDR1 is MNHEY, CDR2 SVGAGI. The CDR3 consists of 14 residues. The CDR3 loop is CATGGAANTGELFF. CDR3 bases: TGTGCCACCGGGGGGGCAGCGAACACCGGGGAGCTGTTTTTT.

This chain uses TRBV19 with TRBJ2-1; D ambiguous. Germline lookup yields CDR1 LNHDA and CDR2 SQIVND (reference sequence). Trimming shortened V by 6 bases and J by 7 bases, and 7 bases separated the two germline ends. The CDR3 is 11 residues long. CDR3 DNA: TGTGCCAGTAGCCTATGGAATGAGCAGTTCTTC. Protein sequence: CASSLWNEQFF. Complete variable domain (other parts from reference TRBV19 and TRBJ2-1): DGGITQSPKYLFRKEGQNVTLSCEQNLNHDAMYWYRQDPGQGLRLIYYSQIVNDFQKGDIAEGYSVSREKKESFPLTVTSAQKNPTAFYLCASSLWNEQFFGPGTRLTVL.

J is TRBJ1-2 and V is TRBV11-2, with 8 bases that match TRBD1. This CDR3 region has 17 residues. Germline loops: CDR1 SGHAT, CDR2 FQNNGV. The V segment lost 5 bases and the J segment 4 bases; nucleotides outside the gene matches: 15. CDR3 DNA: TGTGCCAGCAGCCCCCAGGGGGCGACGAACCTAGGCTATGGCTACACCTTC. Translation gives CASSPQGATNLGYGYTF.

This sequence joins TRBV11-2 and TRBJ2-3; TRBD1 aligns across 8 bases. V shed 5 bases and J 1 base; nucleotides not matched to a gene: 5. There are 15 residues in the CDR3. Germline CDR1 is SGHAT and CDR2 is FQNNGV. The CDR3 is CASSPDRGGTDTQYF. The CDR3 DNA is TGTGCCAGCAGCCCCGACAGGGGAGGCACAGATACGCAGTATTTT.

The genes are TRBV19 and TRBJ1-4, with D perhaps TRBD1 (5 bases). CDR1 LNHDA and CDR2 SQIVND come from the germline V gene (reference sequence). The ends were cut back, 4 bases at V and 0 bases at J, with 15 bases in the middle. There are 17 residues in the CDR3. The CDR3 DNA is TGTGCCAGTAGTACCCACAAGACAGATGCAACTAATGAAAAACTGTTTTTT. Amino acid sequence: CASSTHKTDATNEKLFF.

This clone was counted once. This chain links TRBV19 with TRBJ1-5, with D hard to call. V shed 3 bases and J shed 0 bases, with 9 bases lying between them. The CDR3 contains 15 residues. Germline V gene sequence: CDR1 LNHDA, CDR2 SQIVND (reference sequence). CDR3 loop: CASSIGRYSNQPQHF. DNA of the CDR3: TGTGCCAGTAGTATTGGTAGATATAGCAATCAGCCCCAGCATTTT. Using reference TRBV19 and TRBJ1-5 for the parts outside the CDR3, the full variable domain is DGGITQSPKYLFRKEGQNVTLSCEQNLNHDAMYWYRQDPGQGLRLIYYSQIVNDFQKGDIAEGYSVSREKKESFPLTVTSAQKNPTAFYLCASSIGRYSNQPQHFGDGTRLSIL.